Described below is a single T cell receptor beta chain sequence and its context. The CDR3 runs 14 residues. Germline loops: CDR1 MGHRA, CDR2 YSYEKL. The V end lost 4 bases, the J end lost 2 bases, and 11 bases lay between the germline ends. The data were obtained in a study of blood T cell repertoires in COVID-19. For the study at large: From the United States, Italy and Spain came samples of acute and convalescent COVID-19.

Original processing notes: Amplified reference gene primers provided the basis for estimating nucleated cell counts. Assay used: immunoSEQ multiplex PCR; TCRdb lists only in-frame clones, some missing. D and trimming come from the DNA, and the V and J calls and clone size come from that table. This table has about 44,000 clones, around 90% appearing once. The clonotype originates from a woman in her 40s with acute or convalescent COVID-19. The J gene is TRBJ1-1, the V gene TRBV4-1; D might be TRBD1 (6 bases). Specimen: peripheral blood. The CDR3 bases are TGCGCCAGCAGCCCGGGGACATATAACACTGAAGCTTTCTTT. This encodes CASSPGTYNTEAFF.